These 9 T cell receptor beta chains originate from one sample sequenced in a study of OX40 agonist ivuxolimab in advanced cancers. Data came from immunoSEQ multiplex PCR; TCRdb stores just in-frame clones and leaves some out. The sample lists 50,000 to 75,000 clones; around 88% were seen once. The sample consisted of CD4+ or CD8+ T cells sorted from blood, taken in a trial of the OX40 agonist ivuxolimab. The source of these receptors is an adult with an advanced solid tumor such as melanoma, head and neck, liver or kidney cancer.

V is TRBV5-1 and J is TRBJ2-5; 12 nucleotides match TRBD1. J lost 5 bases, V lost 2 bases, and 7 bases had no gene match. This CDR3 has 16 amino acids. The germline V gene encodes CDR1 SGHRS and CDR2 YFSETQ. DNA for the CDR3: TGCGCCAGCAGCTTTGGGGACAGGGGGCGAGGCGAGACCCAGTACTTC. It translates to CASSFGDRGRGETQYF.

This clone was observed a handful of times. The chain combines TRBV5-4 with TRBJ2-1; 8 bases are shared with TRBD2. This CDR3 is 14 amino acids long. CDR1 and CDR2 from the germline V gene are SGHNT and YYREEE (reference sequence). J lost 6 bases, V lost 7 bases, and 9 bases had no gene match. CDR3 bases: TGTGCCAGCGCAAGCGGGAGCATGTTCAATGAGCAGTTCTTC. Amino acid sequence: CASASGSMFNEQFF.

V gene TRBV6-5 combines with J gene TRBJ1-2; maybe TRBD1 (6 bases). The CDR3 totals 13 residues. The ends were cut back, 6 bases at V and 4 bases at J, with 12 bases in the middle. Per germline, CDR1 MNHEY and CDR2 SVGAGI. The CDR3 nucleotides are TGTGCCAGCAGATTGGACAGCGTCTATGGCTACACCTTC. As protein: CASRLDSVYGYTF.

The chain carries TRBV5-1 and TRBJ2-1; 11 bases match TRBD2. The ends lost 3 bases at V and 4 bases at J; junction bases unmatched: 3. Looked up from germline, CDR1 is SGHRS and CDR2 is YFSETQ. CDR3 length equals 15 residues. The CDR3 DNA is TGCGCCAGCAGCTCGGGACTAGCGGAGTACAATGAGCAGTTCTTC. Translating gives CASSSGLAEYNEQFF.

The chain links TRBV11-3 to TRBJ2-1; D not resolved. The V gene lost 1 base and the J gene lost 10 bases, with 8 bases spanning the gap. This CDR3 is built from 12 residues. Germline CDR1 reads SGHNT; CDR2 reads YENEEA. The CDR3 sequence: CASSLGPQEQFF. CDR3 coding DNA: TGTGCCAGCAGCTTAGGCCCCCAGGAGCAGTTCTTC.

The chain carries TRBV6-1 and TRBJ1-5; a possible D gene is TRBD1 (6 bases). The CDR3 runs to 14 residues. Looked up from germline, CDR1 is MNHNS and CDR2 is SASEGT. Trimming took off 3 bases at V and 2 bases at J, with 8 bases between the two ends. The CDR3, as DNA: TGTGCCAGCAGTGAGGGGGGCGGCAATCAGCCCCAGCATTTT. Its translation is CASSEGGGNQPQHF.

This clone has only a few counts. The chain employs TRBV4-2 and TRBJ2-3; 8 bases fit TRBD2. This CDR3 is 15 amino acids long. V shed 6 bases, J shed 5 bases, and the junction held 10 bases outside the gene matches. Germline CDR1 and CDR2: LGHNA and YNFKEQ. Here the CDR3 reads CASRSRAGEKDTQYF. In nucleotides, the CDR3 is TGTGCCAGCAGGTCTAGAGCGGGAGAGAAAGATACGCAGTATTTT.

This chain joins TRBV11-2 and TRBJ2-1; 7 bases map to TRBD1. Germline CDR1 and CDR2: SGHAT and FQNNGV. V was clipped by 4 bases and J by 4 bases; unmatched bases: 4. The CDR3 has 14 residues. CDR3 in DNA: TGTGCCAGCAGCTCGACAGGGAAGTACAATGAGCAGTTCTTC. Translated: CASSSTGKYNEQFF.

This chain links TRBV5-1 with TRBJ2-3; D remains unclear. Trimming removed 5 bases at V and 2 bases at J, with 12 bases between. The V gene's germline CDR1 is SGHRS and CDR2 YFSETQ. There are 14 residues in the CDR3. CDR3 loop: CASSDPAVTDTQYF. For the CDR3, the DNA is TGCGCCAGCAGTGACCCAGCCGTCACAGATACGCAGTATTTT. Full variable domain (rest looked up from reference TRBV5-1 and TRBJ2-3): KAGVTQTPRYLIKTRGQQVTLSCSPISGHRSVSWYQQTPGQGLQFLFEYFSETQRNKGNFPGRFSGRQFSNSRSEMNVSTLELGDSALYLCASSDPAVTDTQYFGPGTRLTVL.